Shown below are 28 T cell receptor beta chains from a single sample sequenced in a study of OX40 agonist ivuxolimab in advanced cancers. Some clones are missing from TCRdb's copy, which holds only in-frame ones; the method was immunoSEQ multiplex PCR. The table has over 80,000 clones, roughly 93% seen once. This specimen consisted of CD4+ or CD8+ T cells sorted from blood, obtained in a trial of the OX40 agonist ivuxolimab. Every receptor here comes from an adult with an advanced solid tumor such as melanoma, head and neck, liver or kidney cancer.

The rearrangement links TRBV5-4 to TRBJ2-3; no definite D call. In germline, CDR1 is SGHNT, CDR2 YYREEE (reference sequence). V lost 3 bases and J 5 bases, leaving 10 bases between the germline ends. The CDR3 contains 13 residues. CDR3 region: CASSSSRKDTQYF. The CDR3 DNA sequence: TGTGCCAGCAGCTCGAGCCGAAAAGATACGCAGTATTTT.

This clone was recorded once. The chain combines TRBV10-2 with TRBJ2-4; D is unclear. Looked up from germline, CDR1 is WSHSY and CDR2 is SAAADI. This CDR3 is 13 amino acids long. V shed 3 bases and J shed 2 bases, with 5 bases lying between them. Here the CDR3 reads CASSDASKNIQYF. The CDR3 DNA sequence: TGCGCCAGCAGTGATGCTTCCAAAAACATTCAGTACTTC.

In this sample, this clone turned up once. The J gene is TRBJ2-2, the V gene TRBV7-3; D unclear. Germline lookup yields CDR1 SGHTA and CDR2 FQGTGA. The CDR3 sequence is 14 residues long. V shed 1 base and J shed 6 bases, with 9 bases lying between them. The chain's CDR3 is CASSLNNGPGELFF. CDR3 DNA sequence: TGTGCCAGCAGCTTAAATAATGGTCCCGGGGAGCTGTTTTTT.

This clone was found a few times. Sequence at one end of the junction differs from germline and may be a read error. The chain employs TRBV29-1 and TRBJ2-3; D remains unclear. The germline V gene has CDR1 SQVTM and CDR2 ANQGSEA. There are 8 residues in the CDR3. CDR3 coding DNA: TGCAGCATAGATACGCAGTATTTT. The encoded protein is CSIDTQYF.

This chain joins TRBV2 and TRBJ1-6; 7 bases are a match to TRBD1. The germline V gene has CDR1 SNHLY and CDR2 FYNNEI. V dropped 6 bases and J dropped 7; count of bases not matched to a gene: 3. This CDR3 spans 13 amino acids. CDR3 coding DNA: TGTGCCAGCAGAGTACAGGGGAATTCACCCCTCCACTTT. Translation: CASRVQGNSPLHF.

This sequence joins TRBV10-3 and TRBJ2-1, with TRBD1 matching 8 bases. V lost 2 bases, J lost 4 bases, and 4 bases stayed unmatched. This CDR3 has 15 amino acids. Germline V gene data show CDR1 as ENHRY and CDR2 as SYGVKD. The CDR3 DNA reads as TGTGCCATCAGTGAGCTTGGACAGGGATACAATGAGCAGTTCTTC. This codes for CAISELGQGYNEQFF.

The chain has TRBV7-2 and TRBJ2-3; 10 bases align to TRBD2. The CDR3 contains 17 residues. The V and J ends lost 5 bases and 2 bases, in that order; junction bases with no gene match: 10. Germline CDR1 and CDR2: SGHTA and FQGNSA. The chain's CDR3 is CASSRRLAGHSTDTQYF. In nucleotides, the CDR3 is TGTGCCAGCAGCCGACGACTAGCGGGTCACTCCACAGATACGCAGTATTTT.

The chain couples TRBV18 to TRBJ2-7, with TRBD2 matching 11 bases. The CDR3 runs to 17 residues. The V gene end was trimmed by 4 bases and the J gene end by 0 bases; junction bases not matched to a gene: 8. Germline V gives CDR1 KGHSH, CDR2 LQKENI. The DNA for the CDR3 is TGTGCCAGCTCACTGAGCCTAGCGGGGGGTAGCTCCTACGAGCAGTACTTC. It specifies CASSLSLAGGSSYEQYF. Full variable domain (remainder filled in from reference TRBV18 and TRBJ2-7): NAGVMQNPRHLVRRRGQEARLRCSPMKGHSHVYWYRQLPEEGLKFMVYLQKENIIDESGMPKERFSAEFPKEGPSILRIQQVVRGDSAAYFCASSLSLAGGSSYEQYFGPGTRLTVT.

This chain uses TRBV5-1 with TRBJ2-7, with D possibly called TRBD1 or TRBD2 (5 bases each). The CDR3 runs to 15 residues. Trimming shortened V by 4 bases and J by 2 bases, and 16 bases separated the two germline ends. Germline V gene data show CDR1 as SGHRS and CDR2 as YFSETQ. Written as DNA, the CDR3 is TGCGCCAGCAGCCCCGGAGGCCCGGGGCCCTACGAGCAGTACTTC. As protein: CASSPGGPGPYEQYF.

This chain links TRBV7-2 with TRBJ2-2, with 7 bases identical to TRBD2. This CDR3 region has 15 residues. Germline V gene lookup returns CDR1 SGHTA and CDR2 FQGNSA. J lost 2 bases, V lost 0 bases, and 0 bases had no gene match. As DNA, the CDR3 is TGTGCCAGCAGCTTAGCGGGACTAAACACCGGGGAGCTGTTTTTT. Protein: CASSLAGLNTGELFF.

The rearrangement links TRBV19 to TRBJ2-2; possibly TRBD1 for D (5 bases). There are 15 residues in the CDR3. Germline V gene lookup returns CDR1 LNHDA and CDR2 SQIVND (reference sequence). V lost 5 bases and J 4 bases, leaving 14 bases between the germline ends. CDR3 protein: CASSSRVEGTGELFF. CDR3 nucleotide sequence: TGTGCCAGTAGTTCCAGGGTAGAAGGCACCGGGGAGCTGTTTTTT.

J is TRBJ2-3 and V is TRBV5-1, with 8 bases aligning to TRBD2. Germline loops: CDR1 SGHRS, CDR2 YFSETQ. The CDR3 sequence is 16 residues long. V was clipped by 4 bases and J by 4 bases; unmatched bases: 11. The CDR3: CASSPRAGGGPDTQYF. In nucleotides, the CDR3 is TGCGCCAGCAGCCCGAGGGCGGGAGGTGGTCCAGATACGCAGTATTTT.

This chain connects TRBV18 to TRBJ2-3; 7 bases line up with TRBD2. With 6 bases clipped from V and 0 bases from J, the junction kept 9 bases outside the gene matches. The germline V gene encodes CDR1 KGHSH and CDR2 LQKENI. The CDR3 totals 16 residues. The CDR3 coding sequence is TGTGCCAGCTCCGCAGGAACGGGACTAAGCACAGATACGCAGTATTTT. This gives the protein CASSAGTGLSTDTQYF.

CDR3 protein: CASDGGGDSYGYTF. The CDR3 nucleotides are TGTGCCAGCGACGGAGGAGGAGATTCCTATGGCTACACCTTC. The V gene is TRBV7-2, the J gene TRBJ1-2; D gene ambiguous. The CDR3 is made up of 14 amino acids. CDR1 and CDR2 from the germline V gene are SGHTA and FQGNSA. V was trimmed by 8 bases and J by 4 bases, leaving 17 bases between them.

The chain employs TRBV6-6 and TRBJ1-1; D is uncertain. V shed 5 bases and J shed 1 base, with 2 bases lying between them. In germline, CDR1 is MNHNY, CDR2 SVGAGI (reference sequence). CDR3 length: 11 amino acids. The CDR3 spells CASSTNTEAFF. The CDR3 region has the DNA TGTGCCAGCAGTACGAACACTGAAGCTTTCTTT.

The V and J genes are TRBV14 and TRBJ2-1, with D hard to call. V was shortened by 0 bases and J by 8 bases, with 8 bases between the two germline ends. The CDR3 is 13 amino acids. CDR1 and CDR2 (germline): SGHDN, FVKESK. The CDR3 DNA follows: TGTGCCAGCAGCCAAGAGGTCAGCTATGAGCAGTTCTTC. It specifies CASSQEVSYEQFF. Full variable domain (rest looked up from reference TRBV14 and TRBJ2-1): EAGVTQFPSHSVIEKGQTVTLRCDPISGHDNLYWYRRVMGKEIKFLLHFVKESKQDESGMPNNRFLAERTGGTYSTLKVQPAELEDSGVYFCASSQEVSYEQFFGPGTRLTVL.

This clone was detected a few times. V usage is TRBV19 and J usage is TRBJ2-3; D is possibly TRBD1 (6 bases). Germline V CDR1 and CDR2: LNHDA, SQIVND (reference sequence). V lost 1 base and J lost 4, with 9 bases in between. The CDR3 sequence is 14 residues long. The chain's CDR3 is CASSIGTEADTQYF. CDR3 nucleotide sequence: TGTGCCAGTAGTATAGGGACAGAGGCAGATACGCAGTATTTT.

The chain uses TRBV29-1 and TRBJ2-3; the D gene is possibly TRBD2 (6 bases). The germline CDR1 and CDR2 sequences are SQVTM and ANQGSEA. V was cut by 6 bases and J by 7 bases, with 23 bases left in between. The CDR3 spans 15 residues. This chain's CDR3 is CSVVGLSGLGNTQYF. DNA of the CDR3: TGCAGCGTCGTTGGCCTTAGCGGCCTTGGCAATACGCAGTATTTT.

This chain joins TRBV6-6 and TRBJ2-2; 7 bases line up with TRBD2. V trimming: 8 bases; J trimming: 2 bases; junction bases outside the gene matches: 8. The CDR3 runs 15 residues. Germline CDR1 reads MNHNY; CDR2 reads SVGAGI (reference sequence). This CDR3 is CASGGLGSNTGELFF. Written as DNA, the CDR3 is TGTGCCAGCGGTGGACTAGGATCAAACACCGGGGAGCTGTTTTTT.

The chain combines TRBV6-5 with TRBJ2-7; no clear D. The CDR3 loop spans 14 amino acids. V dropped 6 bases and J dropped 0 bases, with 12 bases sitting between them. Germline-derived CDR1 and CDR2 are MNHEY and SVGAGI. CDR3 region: CASRKTEGSYEQYF. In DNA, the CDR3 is TGTGCCAGCAGAAAGACGGAAGGCTCCTACGAGCAGTACTTC.

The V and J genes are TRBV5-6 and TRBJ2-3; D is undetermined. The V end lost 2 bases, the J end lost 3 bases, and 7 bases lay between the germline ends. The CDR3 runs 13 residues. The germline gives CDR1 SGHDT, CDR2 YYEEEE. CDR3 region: CASSFRATDTQYF. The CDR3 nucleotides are TGTGCCAGCAGCTTTAGGGCTACAGATACGCAGTATTTT.

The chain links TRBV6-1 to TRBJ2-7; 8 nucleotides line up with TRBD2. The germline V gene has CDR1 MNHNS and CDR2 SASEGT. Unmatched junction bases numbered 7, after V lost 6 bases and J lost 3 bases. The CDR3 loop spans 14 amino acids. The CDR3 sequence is CASRAPSGHYEQYF. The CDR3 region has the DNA TGTGCCAGCAGAGCTCCTAGCGGGCACTACGAGCAGTACTTC.

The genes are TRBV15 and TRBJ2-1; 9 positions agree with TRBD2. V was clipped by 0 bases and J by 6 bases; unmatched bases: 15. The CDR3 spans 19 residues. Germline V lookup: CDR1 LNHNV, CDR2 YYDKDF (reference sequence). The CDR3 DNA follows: TGTGCCACCAGCAGAGATTGGGGGTCTAGCGGGACCCTACTCAATGAGCAGTTCTTC. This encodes CATSRDWGSSGTLLNEQFF. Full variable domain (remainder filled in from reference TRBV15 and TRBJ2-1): DAMVIQNPRYQVTQFGKPVTLSCSQTLNHNVMYWYQQKSSQAPKLLFHYYDKDFNNEADTPDNFQSRRPNTSFCFLDIRSPGLGDTAMYLCATSRDWGSSGTLLNEQFFGPGTRLTVL.

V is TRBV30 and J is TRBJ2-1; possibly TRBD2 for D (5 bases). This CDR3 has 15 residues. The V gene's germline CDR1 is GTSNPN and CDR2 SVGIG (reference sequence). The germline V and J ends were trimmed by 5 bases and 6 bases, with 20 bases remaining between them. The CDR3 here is CAWLVKPTRANEQFF. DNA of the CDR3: TGTGCCTGGCTAGTCAAACCAACTAGAGCCAATGAGCAGTTCTTC.

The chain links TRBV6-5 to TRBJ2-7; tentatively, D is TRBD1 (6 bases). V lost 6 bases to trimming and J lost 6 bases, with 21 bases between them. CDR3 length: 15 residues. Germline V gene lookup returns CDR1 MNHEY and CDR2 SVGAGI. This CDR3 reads CASSSAGVSAREQYF. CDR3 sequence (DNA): TGTGCCAGCAGCTCCGCAGGGGTTTCCGCTCGCGAGCAGTACTTC.

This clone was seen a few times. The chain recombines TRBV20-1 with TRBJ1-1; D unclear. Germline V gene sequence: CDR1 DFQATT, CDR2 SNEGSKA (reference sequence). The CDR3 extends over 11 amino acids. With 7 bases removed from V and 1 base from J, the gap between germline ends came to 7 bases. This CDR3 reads CSVGRNTEAFF. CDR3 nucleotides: TGCAGTGTAGGTCGGAACACTGAAGCTTTCTTT.

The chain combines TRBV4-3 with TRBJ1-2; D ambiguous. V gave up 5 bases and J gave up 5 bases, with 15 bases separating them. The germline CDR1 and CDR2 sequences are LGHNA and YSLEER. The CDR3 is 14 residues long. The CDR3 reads CASSAMGASYGYTF. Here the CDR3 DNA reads TGCGCCAGCAGCGCCATGGGAGCGAGTTATGGCTACACCTTC.

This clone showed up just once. CDR3 sequence reads: CASRSSGSPDQETQYF. The CDR3 DNA follows: TGTGCCAGTAGGTCTAGCGGGAGTCCGGACCAAGAGACCCAGTACTTC. The rearrangement links TRBV11-2 to TRBJ2-5; 10 bases fit TRBD2. The CDR3 consists of 16 residues. Germline lookup yields CDR1 SGHAT and CDR2 FQNNGV. V lost 9 bases and J lost 0; bases outside the gene matches: 10.